A single sample gave rise to the 27 T cell receptor beta chains below, sequenced in a study of CD8+ T cells in alopecia areata. Treatment specified: oral pan-JAK inhibitor, 5-10 mg twice daily. In each case, RNA was isolated and then reverse transcribed into cDNA as the sequencing template. Profiled with immunoSEQ multiplex PCR; TCRdb holds only in-frame clones, not every one. The data contain about 280,000 clones, 55% to 70% of them singletons. The starting material was CD4+ T cells sorted from blood, obtained at week 24, from a patient treated with tofacitinib. Source of these receptors: a human donor with alopecia areata.

In its sample, this clone was seen a few times. The chain links TRBV7-2 to TRBJ2-3, with 8 bases lining up with TRBD2. Germline loops: CDR1 SGHTA, CDR2 FQGNSA. This CDR3 comprises 17 residues. The junction had 15 bases not matched to a gene; V was cut back by 5 bases and J by 5 bases. The CDR3 loop reads CASSPTPAGGGEDTQYF. For the CDR3, the DNA is TGTGCCAGCAGCCCAACTCCCGCGGGGGGCGGGGAAGATACGCAGTATTTT. The whole variable domain, filled in from reference TRBV7-2 and TRBJ2-3, reads GAGVSQSPSNKVTEKGKDVELRCDPISGHTALYWYRQSLGQGLEFLIYFQGNSAPDKSGLPSDRFSAERTGGSVSTLTIQRTQQEDSAVYLCASSPTPAGGGEDTQYFGPGTRLTVL.

This clone was picked up a small number of times. The chain recombines TRBV2 with TRBJ2-7; TRBD2 might be the D (5 bases). CDR3 length: 14 amino acids. Germline values: CDR1 SNHLY, CDR2 FYNNEI. V lost 8 bases, J lost 5 bases, and 19 bases lay in between. The CDR3 DNA is TGTGCCAGCCAGGCGGCACAACTAGGCCACGAGCAGTACTTC. This gives the protein CASQAAQLGHEQYF.

In this sample, this clone turned up many times. The chain combines TRBV9 with TRBJ2-2; no clear D gene. CDR1 is SGDLS, CDR2 YYNGEE, per germline. CDR3 length: 13 residues. Trimming removed 2 bases at V and 7 bases at J, with 9 bases between. This chain's CDR3 is CASSVVFGGELFF. DNA for the CDR3: TGTGCCAGCAGCGTTGTATTCGGCGGGGAGCTGTTTTTT. Full variable domain (outside the CDR3, taken from reference TRBV9 and TRBJ2-2): DSGVTQTPKHLITATGQRVTLRCSPRSGDLSVYWYQQSLDQGLQFLIQYYNGEERAKGNILERFSAQQFPDLHSELNLSSLELGDSALYFCASSVVFGGELFFGEGSRLTVL.

The chain combines TRBV30 with TRBJ1-2; D is possibly TRBD1 (6 bases). V shed 0 bases and J shed 8 bases, with 16 bases lying between them. CDR1 GTSNPN and CDR2 SVGIG come from the germline V gene (reference sequence). This CDR3 contains 14 residues. CDR3 sequence (DNA): TGTGCCTGGAGTGTTAGTGGGGGGCGGCGGGGCTACACCTTC. This gives the protein CAWSVSGGRRGYTF. Supplemented by reference TRBV30 and TRBJ1-2, the full variable domain reads SQTIHQWPATLVQPVGSPLSLECTVEGTSNPNLYWYRQAAGRGLQLLFYSVGIGQISSEVPQNLSASRPQDRQFILSSKKLLLSDSGFYLCAWSVSGGRRGYTFGSGTRLTVV.

This clone was seen a handful of times. The genes are TRBV5-1 and TRBJ2-5; 14 bases fit TRBD2. The CDR3 is made up of 17 amino acids. The V gene's germline CDR1 is SGHRS and CDR2 YFSETQ. Germline trimming cut 4 bases from V and 0 bases from J; bases unmatched to any gene: 5. As DNA, the CDR3 is TGCGCCAGCAGCGTGGGGACTAGCGGGGGATACCAAGAGACCCAGTACTTC. Translation: CASSVGTSGGYQETQYF. The variable domain in full, with the rest retrieved from reference TRBV5-1 and TRBJ2-5, is KAGVTQTPRYLIKTRGQQVTLSCSPISGHRSVSWYQQTPGQGLQFLFEYFSETQRNKGNFPGRFSGRQFSNSRSEMNVSTLELGDSALYLCASSVGTSGGYQETQYFGPGTRLLVL.

V is TRBV5-1 and J is TRBJ2-5; tentatively, D is TRBD2 (6 bases). Trimming removed 4 bases at V and 2 bases at J, with 12 bases between. Germline lookup yields CDR1 SGHRS and CDR2 YFSETQ. There are 14 residues in the CDR3. The CDR3 coding sequence is TGCGCCAGCAGCCGGGACTCAGGGCAAGAGACCCAGTACTTC. Protein product: CASSRDSGQETQYF. The full variable domain, in which reference TRBV5-1 and TRBJ2-5 provide the parts outside the CDR3, is KAGVTQTPRYLIKTRGQQVTLSCSPISGHRSVSWYQQTPGQGLQFLFEYFSETQRNKGNFPGRFSGRQFSNSRSEMNVSTLELGDSALYLCASSRDSGQETQYFGPGTRLLVL.

The chain has TRBV4-1 and TRBJ2-7; D unclear. The CDR3 spans 12 residues. Trimming cost V 1 base and J 4 bases, with 5 bases left between them. In germline, CDR1 is MGHRA, CDR2 YSYEKL. The CDR3 DNA is TGCGCCAGCAGCCAAGGCATATACGAGCAGTACTTC. Protein sequence: CASSQGIYEQYF.

As DNA, the CDR3 is TGTGCCTGGAGCCAGTTCCCGGCCGTCTACAATGAGCAGTTCTTC. Translation: CAWSQFPAVYNEQFF. The chain links TRBV30 to TRBJ2-1; D remains unclear. V was clipped by 3 bases and J by 3 bases, with 15 bases between them. The CDR3 covers 15 residues. Germline V CDR1 and CDR2: GTSNPN, SVGIG (reference sequence). Combining the CDR3 with reference TRBV30 and TRBJ2-1 gives the whole variable domain SQTIHQWPATLVQPVGSPLSLECTVEGTSNPNLYWYRQAAGRGLQLLFYSVGIGQISSEVPQNLSASRPQDRQFILSSKKLLLSDSGFYLCAWSQFPAVYNEQFFGPGTRLTVL.

The J gene is TRBJ1-4, the V gene TRBV23-1; a weak D match, TRBD1 (5 bases). TRBV23-1 is placed among ORFs of uncertain function. CDR3 length: 16 amino acids. The ends were cut back, 3 bases at V and 8 bases at J, with 19 bases in the middle. CDR3 DNA: TGCGCCAGCAGTCAGCTCCATTTTCCAGGGAACGAAAAACTGTTTTTT. Protein sequence: CASSQLHFPGNEKLFF.

V is TRBV28 and J is TRBJ1-1, with unresolved D. This CDR3 is 11 amino acids long. Germline V gives CDR1 MDHEN, CDR2 SYDVKM. With 2 bases removed from V and 3 bases from J, the gap between germline ends came to 1 base. The CDR3 DNA reads as TGTGCCAGCAGTTTACACACTGAAGCTTTCTTT. This translates into CASSLHTEAFF.

The sample holds a few counts of this clone. The CDR3: CASSGVGYTF. The CDR3 coding sequence is TGTGCCAGCAGTGGGGTCGGCTACACCTTC. The genes are TRBV28 and TRBJ1-2; D unresolved. Between the trimmed V and J ends, which lost 5 bases and 8 bases, there was a span of 6 bases. The CDR3 totals 10 residues. In germline, CDR1 is MDHEN, CDR2 SYDVKM.

The gene calls are TRBV6-1 and TRBJ2-1; D gene ambiguous. The CDR3 has 15 residues. In germline, CDR1 is MNHNS, CDR2 SASEGT. V lost 6 bases and J 2 bases, leaving 14 bases between the germline ends. CDR3 sequence reads: CASSVDSSPYNEQFF. The CDR3 DNA follows: TGTGCCAGCAGCGTGGATAGCAGTCCCTACAATGAGCAGTTCTTC.

V and J are TRBV6-1 and TRBJ1-2, with 7 bases aligning to TRBD1. V dropped 4 bases and J dropped 0; count of bases not matched to a gene: 5. The CDR3 is made up of 15 amino acids. Germline CDR1 and CDR2: MNHNS and SASEGT. CDR3 nucleotide sequence: TGTGCCAGCAGTGGGGCCACAGGGGCTAACTATGGCTACACCTTC. The encoded protein is CASSGATGANYGYTF.

A few counts support this clone. This sequence joins TRBV6-6 and TRBJ2-5; 7 bases agree with TRBD1. Germline values: CDR1 MNHNY, CDR2 SVGAGI (reference sequence). With 2 bases clipped from V and 2 bases from J, the junction kept 2 bases outside the gene matches. The CDR3 extends over 14 amino acids. The CDR3 loop reads CASSYPGQQETQYF. Written as DNA, the CDR3 is TGTGCCAGCAGTTACCCGGGACAGCAAGAGACCCAGTACTTC.

This clone was seen once. This chain uses TRBV5-1 with TRBJ2-3; 11 bases are a match to TRBD2. CDR3 length: 15 amino acids. The V and J ends lost 4 bases and 1 base, in that order; junction bases with no gene match: 2. Per germline, CDR1 SGHRS and CDR2 YFSETQ. CDR3 in DNA: TGCGCCAGCAGCCCTAGCGGGGGGCGCACAGATACGCAGTATTTT. Its translation: CASSPSGGRTDTQYF. Variable domain in full (rest from reference TRBV5-1 and TRBJ2-3): KAGVTQTPRYLIKTRGQQVTLSCSPISGHRSVSWYQQTPGQGLQFLFEYFSETQRNKGNFPGRFSGRQFSNSRSEMNVSTLELGDSALYLCASSPSGGRTDTQYFGPGTRLTVL.

J is TRBJ1-1 and V is TRBV2, with D possibly being TRBD1 (5 bases). Germline CDR1 is SNHLY and CDR2 is FYNNEI. CDR3 length equals 12 residues. Trimming removed 7 bases from V and 1 base from J, with 7 bases in between. As DNA, the CDR3 is TGTGCCAGCACAGGGACGAACACTGAAGCTTTCTTT. This codes for CASTGTNTEAFF.

V gene TRBV29-1 combines with J gene TRBJ2-3; 12 nucleotides align to TRBD2. This CDR3 region has 15 residues. The ends lost 7 bases at V and 2 bases at J; junction bases unmatched: 7. Germline values: CDR1 SQVTM, CDR2 ANQGSEA. The CDR3 spells CSAGLAGTHTDTQYF. The CDR3, as DNA: TGCAGCGCCGGACTAGCGGGGACCCACACAGATACGCAGTATTTT.

This clone turned up a few times. The rearrangement links TRBV29-1 to TRBJ2-3, with D unclear. V gave up 2 bases and J gave up 2 bases, with 11 bases separating them. The germline V gene has CDR1 SQVTM and CDR2 ANQGSEA. The CDR3 spans 14 residues. The CDR3, as DNA: TGCAGCGTTGAACGAAGGCTCAACACAGATACGCAGTATTTT. It encodes CSVERRLNTDTQYF.

This chain joins TRBV30 and TRBJ2-5, with 10 bases lining up with TRBD2. This CDR3 is 12 amino acids long. Looked up from germline, CDR1 is GTSNPN and CDR2 is SVGIG (reference sequence). V gave up 2 bases and J gave up 9 bases; unmatched junction bases: 3. In nucleotides, the CDR3 is TGTGCCTGGAGTTCGAGCGGGGGGGCCCAGTACTTC. This encodes CAWSSSGGAQYF.

The chain employs TRBV9 and TRBJ1-6; TRBD1 is a possible D gene (5 bases). The germline gives CDR1 SGDLS, CDR2 YYNGEE. V was trimmed by 4 bases and J by 8 bases, leaving 16 bases between them. CDR3 length equals 15 residues. This chain's CDR3 is CASSFSGTVDSPLHF. The CDR3 DNA follows: TGTGCCAGCAGCTTCTCCGGGACGGTGGATTCACCCCTCCACTTT. The entire variable domain, with the rest obtained from reference TRBV9 and TRBJ1-6, is as follows: DSGVTQTPKHLITATGQRVTLRCSPRSGDLSVYWYQQSLDQGLQFLIQYYNGEERAKGNILERFSAQQFPDLHSELNLSSLELGDSALYFCASSFSGTVDSPLHFGNGTRLTVT.

The chain carries TRBV30 and TRBJ2-3, with D unclear. Germline assignment: CDR1 GTSNPN and CDR2 SVGIG (reference sequence). The ends were cut back, 4 bases at V and 1 base at J, with 6 bases in the middle. The CDR3 totals 12 residues. In nucleotides, the CDR3 is TGTGCCTGGAATCTGGGCACAGATACGCAGTATTTT. Translating it yields CAWNLGTDTQYF.

The rearrangement uses TRBV4-1 and TRBJ2-7; TRBD1 agrees at 9 bases. V was clipped by 3 bases and J by 2 bases; unmatched bases: 5. The CDR3 has 15 residues. Germline CDR1 is MGHRA and CDR2 is YSYEKL. The DNA for the CDR3 is TGCGCCAGCAGCCAGGGACAGGGCGAAACCTACGAGCAGTACTTC. Its protein is CASSQGQGETYEQYF.

CDR3 nucleotide sequence: TGTGCCTGGAGTTATGACGGGTCCGGTTATAATTCACCCCTCCACTTT. Translation gives CAWSYDGSGYNSPLHF. The chain is built from TRBV30 and TRBJ1-6, with D uncertain. Per the germline V gene, CDR1 is GTSNPN and CDR2 is SVGIG (reference sequence). CDR3 size: 16 residues. The V gene lost 2 bases and the J gene lost 4 bases, with 15 bases spanning the gap.

The V call is TRBV10-3, the J call TRBJ2-1; no firm D call. The V end was cut by 6 bases, the J end by 5 bases, with 8 bases between. Germline V gene sequence: CDR1 ENHRY, CDR2 SYGVKD. CDR3 length: 12 amino acids. The CDR3 coding sequence is TGTGCCATCAGCGCCTCTAACAATGAGCAGTTCTTC. Protein product: CAISASNNEQFF.

This clone has just a few counts. The rearrangement joins TRBV11-2 to TRBJ2-5, with D possibly being TRBD1 or TRBD2 (6 bases each). This CDR3 contains 15 residues. The germline V and J ends were trimmed by 5 bases and 2 bases, with 15 bases remaining between them. The germline gives CDR1 SGHAT, CDR2 FQNNGV. The CDR3 region has the DNA TGTGCCAGCAGCCGCCCGGGGGCCGGACAAGAGACCCAGTACTTC. Translating it yields CASSRPGAGQETQYF.

V and J are TRBV4-2 and TRBJ1-4; D might be TRBD1 (5 bases). From germline, CDR1 is LGHNA and CDR2 YNFKEQ. V shed 2 bases and J shed 6 bases, with 13 bases lying between them. The CDR3 loop spans 15 amino acids. DNA for the CDR3: TGTGCCAGCAGCCAAAGTGGGACGATAGATGAAAAACTGTTTTTT. Its protein is CASSQSGTIDEKLFF.

The rearrangement uses TRBV29-1 and TRBJ2-1; possible D gene TRBD2, 6 bases. This CDR3 comprises 11 residues. The germline V and J ends were trimmed by 4 bases and 16 bases, with 17 bases remaining between them. Per germline, CDR1 SQVTM and CDR2 ANQGSEA. This CDR3 is CSVGDPGDTFF. The CDR3, as DNA: TGCAGCGTTGGGGACCCGGGAGACACCTTCTTC.